This T cell receptor (beta chain) was obtained from a study of STAT5B mutations in CD4+ large granular lymphocyte leukemia. The study, taken as a whole, reports: Without putative leukemic clones, patient CD4-sorted repertoires remained more clonal than healthy CD4+ repertoires.

Repertoires were generated with immunoSEQ multiplex PCR, while TCRdb's copy carries only in-frame clones and drops some. The profile shows nearly 20,000 clones, approximately 84% of them singletons. This clone was seen more than once but under ten times. Its antigen is not known. Trimming removed 0 bases from V and 5 bases from J, with 10 bases in between. The germline gives CDR1 SGHVS, CDR2 FNYEAQ. The CDR3 runs 14 residues. The source of this sequence is a human donor in good health. V and J are TRBV7-6 and TRBJ1-1; D is unclear. The sample was CD4+ T cells from blood buffy coats. CDR3 protein: CASSLASSRTEAFF. The CDR3 nucleotides read TGTGCCAGCAGCTTAGCTTCTAGTAGGACTGAAGCTTTCTTT.